In this sample, the clone carrying this T cell receptor (beta chain) turned up many times. Germline assignment: CDR1 SGHTA and CDR2 FQGNSA. V gave up 4 bases and J gave up 1 base; unmatched junction bases: 1. The CDR3 spans 15 residues. Ophthalmopathy patients showed a Clinical Activity Score of at least 3, NOSPECS grade of at least 4 and duration under 3 months. Patients were excluded because of uncontrolled infection, other autoimmune disease, pregnancy or lactation. Diagnoses were made from clinical symptoms, serum measures (thyroxine and TRAb), thyroid ultrasound and orbital computed tomography. Source material for PBMCs was about 10 ml fresh peripheral blood. The data stem from a study of T cells in Graves' hyperthyroidism and ophthalmopathy. Researchers amplified the TCR beta CDR3 regions from RNA transcripts. The primer set for the first-round RT-PCR of the TCR CDR3 was HTBI. TCRdb analysed the multiplex PCR reads with MiXCR anew, one entry per CDR3 protein. Of 200,000 to 300,000 distinct CDR3 sequences in the sample, about 16% are singletons; the top ten hold about 30%.

What was sequenced was blood. The chain recombines TRBV7-2 with TRBJ2-7; 13 bases are shared with TRBD2. The source of this sequence is a woman aged 18-35 years with Graves' ophthalmopathy. The CDR3 region has the DNA TGTGCCAGCAGCTGGGGACTAGCGGGATCCTACGAGCAGTACTTC. It codes for CASSWGLAGSYEQYF.